The rows below give T cell receptor beta chains drawn from one sample of a study of beta chain features in type 1 diabetes. Sequenced by immunoSEQ multiplex PCR; TCRdb stores in-frame clones only, minus some. The sample records some 350,000 clones, 8.5% to 10% being singletons. The specimen was central memory CD4+ T cells from blood. These receptors all stem from a man aged 25-45 years with type 1 diabetes. Both conserved end residues are part of each CDR3. A D gene is named only where the DNA matches it firmly. Not all rows give a size; the values are once, few, many and, for expanded clones, a class.

NA,TRBJ2-1,TRBV5-1,TRBD1,TGCGCCAGCAGCTCTCCCGGGACAGGGAGCAATGAGCAGTTCTTC,CASSSPGTGSNEQFF
few,TRBJ1-1,TRBV28,NA,TGTGCCAGCTCCCTCCTGGGGCAGGTGAACACTGAAGCTTTCTTT,CASSLLGQVNTEAFF
NA,TRBJ2-7,TRBV4-2,NA,TGTGCCAGCAGTCCCAGGGCGCTAAATACCTACGAGCAGTACTTC,CASSPRALNTYEQYF
NA,TRBJ2-1,TRBV6-5,NA,TGTGCCAGCTCCGGGGGACAGAAAACCTACAATGAGCAGTTCTTC,CASSGGQKTYNEQFF
few,TRBJ2-5,TRBV9,TRBD1,TGTGCCAGCACCTACCGGGACAGGGAAGAGACCCAGTACTTC,CASTYRDREETQYF
few,TRBJ2-7,TRBV6-1,TRBD2,TGTGCCAGCAGAAGACTAGCGGGGAACTACGAGCAGTACTTC,CASRRLAGNYEQYF
few,TRBJ2-5,TRBV11-2,NA,TGTGCCAGCAGCTTCGGAGGGGGCGAGGAGACCCAGTACTTC,CASSFGGGEETQYF
many,TRBJ2-6,TRBV13,NA,TGTGCCAGCAAGGACAGCTCTGGGGCCAACGTCCTGACTTTC,CASKDSSGANVLTF
NA,TRBJ2-7,TRBV4-2,NA,TGTGCCAGCAGCCAGATAGGTGGTCAAGAGCAGTACTTC,CASSQIGGQEQYF
few,TRBJ2-7,TRBV10-3,NA,TGTGCCAGCAGTGCCACCAGGGAAACCTACGAGCAGTACTTC,CASSATRETYEQYF
NA,TRBJ2-5,TRBV9,NA,TGTGCCAGCAGCGTAGATTCCGGGATCTCCCGGCAGTACTTC,CASSVDSGISRQYF
few,TRBJ1-5,TRBV28,TRBD1,TGTGCCAGCAGTTTGTCGACAGGGGGTAATCAGCCCCAGCATTTT,CASSLSTGGNQPQHF
NA,TRBJ2-7,TRBV7-2,TRBD1,TGTGCCAGCAGGACCGGGACAGCTTACGAGCAGTACTTC,CASRTGTAYEQYF
NA,TRBJ1-2,TRBV5-6,TRBD1,TGTGCCAGCAGCTTGGGACAGGGTGGCTATGGCTACACCTTC,CASSLGQGGYGYTF
NA,TRBJ1-1,TRBV7-8,TRBD1,TGTGCCAGCAGCTTAGGGCCAGGGGGCACTGAAGCTTTCTTT,CASSLGPGGTEAFF
NA,TRBJ1-5,TRBV7-2,TRBD1,TGTGCCAGCAGCTCGCAATCCACAGGGGGCAATCAGCCCCAGCATTTT,CASSSQSTGGNQPQHF
NA,TRBJ1-2,TRBV28,NA,TGTGCCAGCAGTTCGCAGGTTTATGGCTACACCTTC,CASSSQVYGYTF
few,TRBJ2-2,TRBV7-3,TRBD1,TGTGCCAGCAGCCGAGGGGCAGGGGGCGCCGGGGAGCTGTTTTTT,CASSRGAGGAGELFF
NA,TRBJ2-3,TRBV11-2,NA,TGTGCCAGCAGCTTATTGAAGGGACGTCCGATCACAGATACGCAGTATTTT,CASSLLKGRPITDTQYF
few,TRBJ2-1,TRBV9,TRBD2,TGTGCCAGCAGCCCGCAACCTAGCGGGAGGGCCGGTGAGCAGTTCTTC,CASSPQPSGRAGEQFF
few,TRBJ1-3,TRBV27,NA,TGTGCCAGCAGTTTACACGGCTACTCCTCTGGAAACACCATATATTTT,CASSLHGYSSGNTIYF
NA,TRBJ1-4,TRBV28,NA,TGTGCCAGCAGTTTACGGTTATTGTCGACAGCTTATAATGAAAAACTGTTTTTT,CASSLRLLSTAYNEKLFF
NA,TRBJ2-7,TRBV6-5,NA,TGTGCCAGCAGTTACCGGTCATCCGAGCAGTACTTC,CASSYRSSEQYF
NA,TRBJ2-1,TRBV7-3,NA,TGTGCCAGCAGCTTAACCGGACCCCGCTCCTACAATGAGCAGTTCTTC,CASSLTGPRSYNEQFF
many,TRBJ2-5,TRBV11-2,NA,TGTGCCAGCAGCTTACTCCGACAGTTCCAAGAGACCCAGTACTTC,CASSLLRQFQETQYF
many,TRBJ2-5,TRBV18,TRBD1,TGTGCCAGCTCACCAAGACAGGGAGCTTCGGAGACCCAGTACTTC,CASSPRQGASETQYF
many,TRBJ2-7,TRBV18,NA,TGTGCCAGCTCACCAGAGGCGCGGGTGTACGAGCAGTACTTC,CASSPEARVYEQYF